Sequencing of this T cell receptor (beta chain) was carried out in a study of blood T cell repertoires in COVID-19. Whole-study context: From the United States, Italy and Spain came samples of acute and convalescent COVID-19.

Profiled with immunoSEQ multiplex PCR; TCRdb holds only in-frame clones, not every one. The profile covers about 200,000 clones, with about three quarters appearing a single time and approximately 6% taken by the ten largest. This CDR3 is 14 amino acids long. Germline-derived CDR1 and CDR2 are SGDLS and YYNGEE. V was pared by 4 bases and J by 5 bases, with 3 bases of the junction left unmatched. The receptor was isolated from a woman in her sixties or seventies with acute or convalescent COVID-19. The rearrangement uses TRBV9 and TRBJ1-6; 7 nucleotides match TRBD1. Input material: peripheral blood. This CDR3 reads CASSSDRDNSPLHF. The CDR3 DNA is TGTGCCAGCAGCAGTGACAGGGATAATTCACCCCTCCACTTT. The whole variable domain, filled in from reference TRBV9 and TRBJ1-6, reads DSGVTQTPKHLITATGQRVTLRCSPRSGDLSVYWYQQSLDQGLQFLIQYYNGEERAKGNILERFSAQQFPDLHSELNLSSLELGDSALYFCASSSDRDNSPLHFGNGTRLTVT.